These 29 T cell receptor beta chains came from one sample sequenced in a study of blood T cells in healthy people across ages. A second PCR, run for about 7 to 11 cycles, used a sample-barcoded 5' primer plus a J-beta primer mix. MiXCR, applied by TCRdb to the 5' RACE reads, yields one record per CDR3 protein. The repertoire has roughly 1,700,000 distinct CDR3 sequences, under 30% of them found once; the top ten carry 7% to 9%. The sequenced sample consisted of blood. The receptors derive from a woman aged 25 to 39 in good health.

CDR3 DNA: TGTGCCACCAGTGATGCGGCGGGGGGGCCTCGTGAGCAGTTCTTC. Translating gives CATSDAAGGPREQFF. The chain links TRBV24-1 to TRBJ2-1; 9 bases map to TRBD2. The junction had 8 bases not matched to a gene; V was cut back by 3 bases and J by 9 bases. CDR1 is KGHDR, CDR2 SFDVKD, per germline. The CDR3 loop spans 15 amino acids.

This sequence joins TRBV7-2 and TRBJ2-1, with 9 bases fitting TRBD2. Germline CDR1 and CDR2: SGHTA and FQGNSA. This CDR3 spans 15 amino acids. J gave up 5 bases and V 1 base, and 3 bases lay outside the gene matches. CDR3 protein: CASSLERGVNNEQFF. CDR3 coding DNA: TGTGCCAGCAGCTTAGAGCGGGGGGTAAACAATGAGCAGTTCTTC.

The gene calls are TRBV3-1 and TRBJ1-4; no clear D. The CDR3 has 12 residues. CDR1 is LGHDT and CDR2 is YNNKEL in the germline V gene (reference sequence). The V end was cut by 5 bases, the J end by 7 bases, with 8 bases between. CDR3 nucleotide sequence: TGTGCCAGCAGCTCGAACCCTGAAAAACTGTTTTTT. This encodes CASSSNPEKLFF.

In this sample, this clonotype turned up a few times. V is TRBV9 and J is TRBJ2-1, with D perhaps TRBD2 (5 bases). The germline V gene has CDR1 SGDLS and CDR2 YYNGEE. V was pared by 6 bases and J by 5 bases, with 15 bases between. The CDR3 sequence is 14 residues long. In DNA form, the CDR3 reads TGTGCCAGCAACCTGGAGGCCCCTAACAATGAGCAGTTCTTC. Translating it yields CASNLEAPNNEQFF.

This clonotype has more than one count but fewer than ten. This chain uses TRBV23-1 with TRBJ1-4; the D gene is possibly TRBD1 (5 bases). TRBV23-1 is an ORF for which the function is uncertain. This CDR3 contains 14 residues. V dropped 0 bases and J dropped 8 bases, with 10 bases sitting between them. The CDR3: CASSQSGRAEKLFF. The CDR3 bases are TGCGCCAGCAGTCAATCCGGCAGGGCGGAAAAACTGTTTTTT.

This clonotype has at least ten counts. This chain connects TRBV29-1 to TRBJ2-5; TRBD1 is a possible D gene (5 bases). V dropped 5 bases and J dropped 5 bases, with 12 bases sitting between them. This CDR3 is 12 amino acids long. Germline loops: CDR1 SQVTM, CDR2 ANQGSEA. The CDR3 here is CSVSEGAETQYF. CDR3 nucleotides: TGCAGCGTTTCGGAAGGGGCGGAGACCCAGTACTTC.

This clonotype came up a few times. The J gene is TRBJ1-2, the V gene TRBV7-9, with TRBD1 matching 9 bases. CDR3 length: 16 residues. CDR1 and CDR2 (germline): SEHNR, FQNEAQ (reference sequence). J was trimmed by 2 bases and V by 4 bases; bases with no gene match: 8. This CDR3 is CASSSSSGTGNYGYTF. CDR3 nucleotide sequence: TGTGCCAGCAGCTCTTCTTCCGGGACAGGGAACTATGGCTACACCTTC.

The chain joins TRBV5-1 to TRBJ1-2, with D perhaps TRBD1 (5 bases). The germline V gene has CDR1 SGHRS and CDR2 YFSETQ. This CDR3 is built from 14 residues. Trimming took off 2 bases at V and 5 bases at J, with 13 bases between the two ends. The CDR3 DNA reads as TGCGCCAGCAGCTTTACAGGTTTTCGGTATGGCTACACCTTC. It encodes CASSFTGFRYGYTF.

This clonotype was seen a single time. A read error may be the cause here, since a much bigger clone is one base away. CDR3 coding DNA: TGTGCCAGCAGGGATAACGGGCGTCGACAGCAGTACTTC. Its translation is CASRDNGRRQQYF. The gene calls are TRBV6-5 and TRBJ2-5; D is perhaps TRBD1 (5 bases). There are 13 residues in the CDR3. Trimming stripped 6 bases from V and 11 bases from J, with 19 bases between. Looked up from germline, CDR1 is MNHEY and CDR2 is SVGAGI.

As regards this clonotype: An end of the junction does not agree with germline; a read error may underlie this. The J gene is TRBJ2-1, the V gene TRBV7-2; D unresolved. This CDR3 is 14 amino acids long. The germline CDR1 and CDR2 sequences are SGHTA and FQGNSA. This CDR3 is CANSSLLVTNEQFF. The CDR3 DNA follows: TGTGCCAACAGCTCCCTTTTAGTCACCAATGAGCAGTTCTTC.

The CDR3 DNA reads TGCGCCAGCAGCCAAGATAATGGACTAGGTTGGGAGACCCAGTACTTC. Translation gives CASSQDNGLGWETQYF. The rearrangement joins TRBV4-1 to TRBJ2-5; 7 nucleotides line up with TRBD2. The CDR3 covers 16 residues. Losses at the gene ends were 0 bases for V and 5 bases for J; bases not matched to a gene: 9. CDR1 and CDR2 (germline): MGHRA, YSYEKL.

V and J are TRBV6-6 and TRBJ1-5, with 8 positions matching TRBD1. CDR3 length: 14 residues. The trim removed 2 bases at V and 6 bases at J, leaving 3 bases unmatched. CDR1 is MNHNY, CDR2 SVGAGI, per germline (reference sequence). The CDR3: CASSYDRGGQPQHF. CDR3 DNA: TGTGCCAGCAGTTACGACAGGGGAGGTCAGCCCCAGCATTTT.

This clonotype was observed once. The chain combines TRBV6-2 or TRBV6-3 with TRBJ2-1, with 14 bases identical to TRBD2. The CDR3 covers 19 residues. From germline, CDR1 is MNHEY and CDR2 SVGEGT. Trimming at V came to 5 bases and at J to 3 bases, leaving 12 bases not matched to a gene. The CDR3 protein is CASSNPGLAGVVSYNEQFF. The CDR3 bases are TGTGCCAGCAGTAACCCGGGACTAGCGGGAGTAGTCAGCTACAATGAGCAGTTCTTC.

This clonotype was counted ten times or more. V and J are TRBV29-1 and TRBJ2-4; tentative D call: TRBD1 (5 bases). This CDR3 spans 14 amino acids. The ends were cut back, 5 bases at V and 0 bases at J, with 11 bases in the middle. The germline V gene encodes CDR1 SQVTM and CDR2 ANQGSEA. The CDR3 spells CSVWKGLAKNIQYF. The CDR3 DNA sequence: TGCAGCGTTTGGAAGGGGTTAGCCAAAAACATTCAGTACTTC.

About this clonotype: A clone one base away is much larger, so this may be a read error. The chain couples TRBV18 to TRBJ1-2; 8 bases are a match to TRBD1. CDR1 is KGHSH and CDR2 is LQKENI in the germline V gene. The CDR3 spans 14 residues. CDR3 region: CASSAGQGNYGHTF. DNA of the CDR3: TGTGCCAGCTCAGCCGGACAGGGCAACTATGGCCACACCTTC.

This clonotype was observed many times. The gene calls are TRBV7-2 and TRBJ2-7, with 9 nucleotides matching TRBD1. Germline values: CDR1 SGHTA, CDR2 FQGNSA. Trimming at V came to 5 bases and at J to 2 bases, leaving 4 bases not matched to a gene. The CDR3 covers 14 residues. The CDR3 nucleotides are TGTGCCAGCAGCGCGGACAGGGGCACCTACGAGCAGTACTTC. Protein product: CASSADRGTYEQYF.

V gene TRBV7-3 combines with J gene TRBJ2-3; D call uncertain. With 1 base removed from V and 5 bases from J, the gap between germline ends came to 7 bases. CDR3 size: 13 residues. Germline lookup yields CDR1 SGHTA and CDR2 FQGTGA. This CDR3 is CASSLSDGDTQYF. CDR3 DNA: TGTGCCAGCAGCTTAAGTGATGGAGATACGCAGTATTTT.

This clonotype was counted a few times. The CDR3 DNA is TGTGCCAGCAGCCAAGATTTTGAGGGTGGCATTCAGTACTTC. This codes for CASSQDFEGGIQYF. V and J are TRBV3-1 and TRBJ2-4; D is possibly TRBD2 (5 bases). This CDR3 contains 14 residues. Trimming removed 0 bases from V and 9 bases from J, with 12 bases in between. Germline lookup yields CDR1 LGHDT and CDR2 YNNKEL (reference sequence).

The chain joins TRBV3-1 to TRBJ1-1, with TRBD1 as a possible D gene (5 bases). V was clipped by 4 bases and J by 3 bases, with 15 bases between them. This CDR3 region has 15 residues. Germline V gene sequence: CDR1 LGHDT, CDR2 YNNKEL (reference sequence). The CDR3 DNA sequence: TGTGCCAGCAGCCCGGACGGGGCAGGGTACACTGAAGCTTTCTTT. It specifies CASSPDGAGYTEAFF.

Here the CDR3 reads CASSFPTGGGNTIYF. DNA for the CDR3: TGTGCCAGCAGTTTCCCGACAGGGGGTGGAAACACCATATATTTT. This chain links TRBV12-3 or TRBV12-4 with TRBJ1-3; TRBD1 aligns across 9 bases. V dropped 3 bases and J dropped 3; count of bases not matched to a gene: 3. This CDR3 spans 15 amino acids.

This clonotype was seen ten or more times. One end of the junction is discordant with germline, which a read error may explain. V is TRBV5-1 and J is TRBJ2-1; D may be TRBD2 (5 bases). Germline V lookup: CDR1 SGHRS, CDR2 YFSETQ. The CDR3 loop spans 14 amino acids. CDR3 residues: CASSSSDPRDEQFF. Written as DNA, the CDR3 is TGTGCCAGCAGCTCGTCGGACCCGCGGGATGAGCAGTTCTTC.

This clonotype was observed a handful of times. V usage is TRBV11-2 and J usage is TRBJ2-4; maybe TRBD1 (6 bases). This CDR3 comprises 14 residues. Germline-derived CDR1 and CDR2 are SGHAT and FQNNGV. V lost 0 bases, J lost 15 bases, and 18 bases lay in between. The CDR3 protein is CASSLDQGQFSLYF. DNA for the CDR3: TGTGCCAGCAGCTTAGACCAAGGACAGTTCAGTCTGTACTTC.

This clonotype has just a few counts. The CDR3 nucleotides read TGCGCCAGCGGAAAATCGGGACATCTAGAAGGGGAGCTGTTTTTT. It specifies CASGKSGHLEGELFF. The V and J genes are TRBV10-1 and TRBJ2-2; D is possibly TRBD1 (6 bases). The CDR3 is 15 amino acids. CDR1 WNHNN and CDR2 SYGVQD come from the germline V gene (reference sequence). The ends were cut back, 8 bases at V and 8 bases at J, with 21 bases in the middle.

The rearrangement uses TRBV11-2 and TRBJ1-2; the D is unclear. CDR1 and CDR2 from the germline V gene are SGHAT and FQNNGV. The CDR3 contains 14 residues. V was trimmed by 5 bases and J by 8 bases, leaving 18 bases between them. CDR3 in DNA: TGTGCCAGCAGCCCCCGTTACGGCCGAAGCGGCTACACCTTC. Translated, it gives CASSPRYGRSGYTF.

For this clonotype: A clone one base away is much larger, so this may be a read error. The chain links TRBV20-1 to TRBJ1-2; D might be TRBD1 (6 bases). This CDR3 has 13 residues. Per the germline V gene, CDR1 is DFQATT and CDR2 is SNEGSKA (reference sequence). The CDR3 DNA is TGCAGTGCTAGGGTCACGGGGGGCTATGGCCACACCTTC. It translates to CSARVTGGYGHTF.

This clonotype was counted only a few times. The chain joins TRBV29-1 to TRBJ2-1; a possible D gene is TRBD2 (5 bases). This CDR3 contains 14 residues. Per germline, CDR1 SQVTM and CDR2 ANQGSEA. V lost 4 bases, J lost 0 bases, and 10 bases lay in between. The CDR3 protein is CSVAAAASYNEQFF. The CDR3, as DNA: TGCAGCGTTGCTGCAGCGGCCTCCTACAATGAGCAGTTCTTC.

This clonotype showed up just a few times. This sequence joins TRBV5-1 and TRBJ2-3, with 13 bases fitting TRBD2. After removal of 4 bases from V and 7 bases from J, the junction contained 6 bases not matched to a gene. The V gene's germline CDR1 is SGHRS and CDR2 YFSETQ. This CDR3 has 15 amino acids. CDR3 bases: TGCGCCAGCAGCCCCCGGACTAGCGGGAGAAATACGCAGTATTTT. This encodes CASSPRTSGRNTQYF.

The rearrangement uses TRBV4-3 and TRBJ2-6; D not certain. The germline V gene has CDR1 LGHNA and CDR2 YSLEER. This CDR3 spans 17 amino acids. The V and J ends lost 0 bases and 0 bases respectively, with 9 bases between them. CDR3 sequence: CASSQDGKGSGANVLTF. The CDR3 nucleotides are TGCGCCAGCAGCCAAGATGGTAAGGGCTCTGGGGCCAACGTCCTGACTTTC.

The chain has TRBV10-3 and TRBJ1-1, with D maybe TRBD1 (5 bases). The CDR3 loop spans 14 amino acids. CDR1 is ENHRY, CDR2 SYGVKD, per germline. The V end was cut by 4 bases, the J end by 1 base, with 10 bases between. Written as DNA, the CDR3 is TGTGCCATCAGTGTTGCGGGGGGGAACACTGAAGCTTTCTTT. The encoded protein is CAISVAGGNTEAFF.